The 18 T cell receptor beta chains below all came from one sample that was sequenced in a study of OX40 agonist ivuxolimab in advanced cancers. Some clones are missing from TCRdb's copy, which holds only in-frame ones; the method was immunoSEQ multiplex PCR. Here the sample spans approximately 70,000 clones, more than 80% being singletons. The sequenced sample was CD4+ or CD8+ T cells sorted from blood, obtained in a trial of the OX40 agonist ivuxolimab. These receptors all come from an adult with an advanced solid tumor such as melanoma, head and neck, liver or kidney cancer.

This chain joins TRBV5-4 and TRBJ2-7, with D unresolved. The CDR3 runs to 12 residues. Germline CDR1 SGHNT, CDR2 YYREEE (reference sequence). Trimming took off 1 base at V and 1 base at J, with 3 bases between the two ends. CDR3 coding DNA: TGTGCCAGCAGCTTGAGGTCCTACGAGCAGTACTTC. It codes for CASSLRSYEQYF.

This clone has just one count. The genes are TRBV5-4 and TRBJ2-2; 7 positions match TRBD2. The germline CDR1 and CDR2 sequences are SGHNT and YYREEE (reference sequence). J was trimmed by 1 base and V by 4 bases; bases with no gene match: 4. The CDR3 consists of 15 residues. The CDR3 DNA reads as TGTGCCAGCAGCGAGAAGCGGGGGAACACCGGGGAGCTGTTTTTT. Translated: CASSEKRGNTGELFF.

The DNA of the CDR3 is TGTGCCAGTAAAGATGACAGGGGTTACGAGCAGTACTTC. The encoded protein is CASKDDRGYEQYF. The chain uses TRBV2 and TRBJ2-7; 8 positions match TRBD1. Per germline, CDR1 SNHLY and CDR2 FYNNEI. The CDR3 runs 13 residues. V gave up 9 bases and J gave up 4 bases; unmatched junction bases: 8.

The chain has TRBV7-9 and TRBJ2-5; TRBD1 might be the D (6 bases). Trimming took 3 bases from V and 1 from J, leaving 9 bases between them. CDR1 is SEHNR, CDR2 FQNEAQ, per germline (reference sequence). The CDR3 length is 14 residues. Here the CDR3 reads CASSFLDSQETQYF. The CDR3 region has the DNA TGTGCCAGCAGCTTCTTGGACAGCCAAGAGACCCAGTACTTC.

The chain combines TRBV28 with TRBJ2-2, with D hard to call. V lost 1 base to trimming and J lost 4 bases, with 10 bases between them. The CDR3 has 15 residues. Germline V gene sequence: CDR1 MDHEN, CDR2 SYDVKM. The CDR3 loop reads CASSLSSGFTGELFF. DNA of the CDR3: TGTGCCAGCAGTTTATCAAGTGGATTCACCGGGGAGCTGTTTTTT.

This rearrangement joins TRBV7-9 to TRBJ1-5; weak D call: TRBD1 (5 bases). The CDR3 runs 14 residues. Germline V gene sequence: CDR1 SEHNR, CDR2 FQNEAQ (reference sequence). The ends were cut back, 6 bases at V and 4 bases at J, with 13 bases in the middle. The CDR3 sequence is CASSSTRGNQPQHF. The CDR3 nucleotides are TGTGCCAGCAGTTCAACCCGGGGGAATCAGCCCCAGCATTTT.

CDR3 sequence reads: CSVDRETQYF. CDR3 sequence (DNA): TGCAGCGTTGATAGGGAGACCCAGTACTTC. The chain carries TRBV29-1 and TRBJ2-5; D unresolved. V lost 3 bases and J lost 5, with 4 bases in between. CDR3 length equals 10 residues. CDR1 is SQVTM, CDR2 ANQGSEA, per germline.

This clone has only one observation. This CDR3 is CASSLTGSDGNTIYF. Here the CDR3 DNA reads TGCGCCAGCAGCTTGACAGGGTCGGATGGAAACACCATATATTTT. J is TRBJ1-3 and V is TRBV5-1; possibly TRBD1 for D (6 bases). V lost 1 base, J lost 3 bases, and 11 bases lay in between. Germline assignment: CDR1 SGHRS and CDR2 YFSETQ. The CDR3 sequence is 15 residues long.

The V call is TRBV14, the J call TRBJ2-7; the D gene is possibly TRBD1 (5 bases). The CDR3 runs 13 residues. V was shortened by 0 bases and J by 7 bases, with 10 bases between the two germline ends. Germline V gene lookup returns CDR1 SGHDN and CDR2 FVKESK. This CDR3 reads CASSQDNRREQYF. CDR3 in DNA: TGTGCCAGCAGCCAAGATAACAGGCGGGAGCAGTACTTC. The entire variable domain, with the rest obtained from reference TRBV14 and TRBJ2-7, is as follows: EAGVTQFPSHSVIEKGQTVTLRCDPISGHDNLYWYRRVMGKEIKFLLHFVKESKQDESGMPNNRFLAERTGGTYSTLKVQPAELEDSGVYFCASSQDNRREQYFGPGTRLTVT.

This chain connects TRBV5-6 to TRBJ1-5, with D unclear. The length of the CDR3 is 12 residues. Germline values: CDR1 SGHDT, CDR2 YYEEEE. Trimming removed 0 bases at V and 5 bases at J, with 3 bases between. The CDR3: CASSLEDQPQHF. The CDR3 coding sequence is TGTGCCAGCAGCTTGGAGGATCAGCCCCAGCATTTT.

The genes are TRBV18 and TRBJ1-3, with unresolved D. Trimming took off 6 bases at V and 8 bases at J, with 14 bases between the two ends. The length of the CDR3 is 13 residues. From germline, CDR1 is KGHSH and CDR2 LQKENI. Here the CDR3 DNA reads TGTGCCAGCTCCCAGAGTCCCGGGGACACCATATATTTT. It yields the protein CASSQSPGDTIYF.

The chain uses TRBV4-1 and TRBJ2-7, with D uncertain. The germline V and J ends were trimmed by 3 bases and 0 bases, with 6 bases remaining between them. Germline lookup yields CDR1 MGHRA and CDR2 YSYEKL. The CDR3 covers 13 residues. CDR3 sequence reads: CASSHLTSYEQYF. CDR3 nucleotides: TGCGCCAGCAGCCATTTAACCTCCTACGAGCAGTACTTC.

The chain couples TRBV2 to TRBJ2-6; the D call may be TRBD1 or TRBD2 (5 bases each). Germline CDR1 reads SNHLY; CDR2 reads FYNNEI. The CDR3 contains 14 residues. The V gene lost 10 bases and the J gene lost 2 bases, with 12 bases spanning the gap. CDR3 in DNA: TGTGCCAACAAACGGGGCCCTGGGGCCAACGTCCTGACTTTC. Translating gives CANKRGPGANVLTF.

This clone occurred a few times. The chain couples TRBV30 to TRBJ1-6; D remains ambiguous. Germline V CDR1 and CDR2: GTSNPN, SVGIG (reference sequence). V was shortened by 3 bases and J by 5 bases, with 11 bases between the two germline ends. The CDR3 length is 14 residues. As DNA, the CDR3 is TGTGCCTGGAGGCGTAGAACGAATAATTCACCCCTCCACTTT. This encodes CAWRRRTNNSPLHF.

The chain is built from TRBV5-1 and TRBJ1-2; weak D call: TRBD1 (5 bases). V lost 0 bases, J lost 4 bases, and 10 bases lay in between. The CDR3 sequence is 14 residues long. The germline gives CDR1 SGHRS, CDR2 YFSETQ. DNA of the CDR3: TGCGCCAGCAGCTTGGACAGGACTATCTATGGCTACACCTTC. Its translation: CASSLDRTIYGYTF.

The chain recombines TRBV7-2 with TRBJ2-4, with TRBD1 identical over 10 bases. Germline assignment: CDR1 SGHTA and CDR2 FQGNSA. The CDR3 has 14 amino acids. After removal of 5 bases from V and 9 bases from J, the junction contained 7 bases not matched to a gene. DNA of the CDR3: TGTGCCAGCAGCCCCGGGACAGGGGAGGCCATTCAGTACTTC. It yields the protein CASSPGTGEAIQYF.

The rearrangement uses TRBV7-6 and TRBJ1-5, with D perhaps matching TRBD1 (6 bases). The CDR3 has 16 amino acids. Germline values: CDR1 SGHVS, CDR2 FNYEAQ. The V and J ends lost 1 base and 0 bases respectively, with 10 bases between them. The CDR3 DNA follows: TGTGCCAGCAGCTTAGGGACAGTTCATAGCAATCAGCCCCAGCATTTT. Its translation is CASSLGTVHSNQPQHF.

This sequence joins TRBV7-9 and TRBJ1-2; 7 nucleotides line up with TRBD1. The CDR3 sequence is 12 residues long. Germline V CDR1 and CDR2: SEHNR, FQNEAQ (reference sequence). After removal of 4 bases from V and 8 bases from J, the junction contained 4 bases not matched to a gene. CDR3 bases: TGTGCCAGCAGCTCGCGACAGGGAGGCTACACCTTC. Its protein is CASSSRQGGYTF.